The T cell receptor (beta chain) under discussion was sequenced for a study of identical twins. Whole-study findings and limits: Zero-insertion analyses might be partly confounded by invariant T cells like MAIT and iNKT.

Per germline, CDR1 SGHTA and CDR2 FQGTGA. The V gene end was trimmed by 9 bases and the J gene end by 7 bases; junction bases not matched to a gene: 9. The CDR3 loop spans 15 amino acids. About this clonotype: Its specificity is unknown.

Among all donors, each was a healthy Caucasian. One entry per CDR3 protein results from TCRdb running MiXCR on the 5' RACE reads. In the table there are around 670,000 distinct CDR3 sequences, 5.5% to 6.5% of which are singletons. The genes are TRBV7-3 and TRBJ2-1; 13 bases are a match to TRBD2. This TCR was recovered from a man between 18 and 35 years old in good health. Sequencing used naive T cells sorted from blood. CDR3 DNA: TGTGCCAGACTTCAAATACTAGCGGGAGGGAATGAGCAGTTCTTC. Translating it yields CARLQILAGGNEQFF.